The clone carrying this TCR beta chain was detected ten times or more. No antigen is known for it. Constant-region priming of around 530 ng total RNA yielded TCR beta cDNA. A slightly modified ARM-PCR protocol with three nested multiplex PCR rounds produced these TCR beta libraries. Each of the first two PCR rounds ran approximately 10 cycles with TRBV1-TRBV30 forward and C-beta reverse primers. TCRdb recomputed calls from the multiplex PCR reads with MiXCR, one row per CDR3 protein. Among more than 150,000 distinct CDR3 sequences listed, around 60% were seen once. Germline DNA was extracted too, while blood RNA derived from unsorted whole blood. These patients lived with chronic HBV infection and had never been treated. V lost 5 bases and J lost 9; bases outside the gene matches: 8. Germline V gene data show CDR1 as SGHAT and CDR2 as FQNNGV. The CDR3 has 13 residues. This sample is part of a study of tumor-infiltrating lymphocytes in primary liver carcinoma. Study overall: The yield of productive TCRbeta reads per sample was roughly 3.5 to 7.13 million and was similar across tissue types.

Study outcomes and limitations: Relative to blood, tumors carried a significantly larger fraction of the repertoire in their top 250 clones (p = 0.039). Researchers found tumor-adjacent and tumor-blood pairs overlapped less than tumor region pairs.

The chain is built from TRBV11-2 and TRBJ1-1, with 8 bases fitting TRBD1. The sample consisted of peripheral blood. The origin of this receptor is a man between 35 and 55 years old with primary liver carcinoma and hepatitis B virus infection. The chain's CDR3 is CASSADRGDQAFF. The CDR3 nucleotides are TGTGCCAGCAGCGCCGACAGGGGCGACCAAGCTTTCTTT.